This TCR beta chain is from a study of response to subunit inactivated influenza vaccine. Study observations and caveats: The authors suggested that every seasonal influenza vaccination recruits few new T cells.

V lost 5 bases to trimming and J lost 7 bases, with 14 bases between them. The CDR3 runs 13 residues. The V gene's germline CDR1 is SEHNR and CDR2 FQNEAQ (reference sequence). This clonotype was picked up a small number of times. Its antigen is currently unknown. TCRdb itself ran the RT-PCR reads through MiXCR, one entry per CDR3 protein. Of around 750,000 distinct CDR3 sequences in the sample, roughly 20% were seen once. The source is a man in his fifties who received an inactivated influenza vaccine. The V gene is TRBV7-9, the J gene TRBJ2-5, with D maybe TRBD2 (5 bases). The material sequenced was PBMCs from blood, taken roughly 5 days after vaccination. The DNA for the CDR3 is TGTGCCAGCAGCCCTAACTCCGAGGGGACCCAGTACTTC. This gives the protein CASSPNSEGTQYF.